Below, 4 T cell receptor beta chains from the same sample are listed, as sequenced in a study of blood T cell repertoires in COVID-19. TCRdb's copy holds only in-frame clones and misses some; the assay was immunoSEQ multiplex PCR. In the table there are about 110,000 clones, 70% to 90% of which are singletons. The sample taken for sequencing was peripheral blood. The receptor source for this set is a woman aged 50 to 60 with active or convalescent COVID-19.

This clone has only a few counts. The chain couples TRBV5-1 to TRBJ2-1, with TRBD2 as a possible D gene (5 bases). This CDR3 is built from 15 residues. V was clipped by 0 bases and J by 2 bases, with 9 bases between them. Germline-derived CDR1 and CDR2 are SGHRS and YFSETQ. The CDR3 region has the DNA TGCGCCAGCAGCTTGGGGGTGGGAGCCTACAATGAGCAGTTCTTC. Its translation: CASSLGVGAYNEQFF. Drawing the rest from reference TRBV5-1 and TRBJ2-1, the complete variable domain is KAGVTQTPRYLIKTRGQQVTLSCSPISGHRSVSWYQQTPGQGLQFLFEYFSETQRNKGNFPGRFSGRQFSNSRSEMNVSTLELGDSALYLCASSLGVGAYNEQFFGPGTRLTVL.

J is TRBJ1-5 and V is TRBV15, with D uncertain. CDR1 and CDR2 (germline): LNHNV, YYDKDF (reference sequence). The CDR3 has 13 amino acids. V shed 5 bases and J shed 6 bases, with 11 bases lying between them. The CDR3 region is CATSAERAQPQHF. Here the CDR3 DNA reads TGTGCCACCAGCGCTGAGAGAGCTCAGCCCCAGCATTTT.

The J gene is TRBJ1-1, the V gene TRBV7-9, with 7 bases aligning to TRBD1. The CDR3 covers 14 residues. Germline assignment: CDR1 SEHNR and CDR2 FQNEAQ (reference sequence). Losses at the gene ends were 3 bases for V and 0 bases for J; bases not matched to a gene: 1. CDR3 region: CASSLGQMNTEAFF. CDR3 nucleotide sequence: TGTGCCAGCAGCTTGGGACAGATGAACACTGAAGCTTTCTTT.

V and J are TRBV4-1 and TRBJ2-4; D is perhaps TRBD2 (6 bases). V lost 4 bases and J lost 6, with 16 bases in between. The CDR3 loop spans 15 amino acids. From germline, CDR1 is MGHRA and CDR2 YSYEKL. The CDR3 sequence is CASSPQSGGGNIQYF. DNA for the CDR3: TGCGCCAGCAGCCCTCAATCTGGGGGAGGAAACATTCAGTACTTC.